This is a list of T cell receptor beta chains from one sample in a study of patients and donors after allogeneic stem cell transplantation. TCRdb recomputed calls from the RT-PCR reads with MiXCR, one row per CDR3 protein. Of 150,000 to 200,000 distinct CDR3 sequences listed, approximately 22% are singletons. The specimen was blood, either unsorted or a sorted T cell fraction (not recorded which). The receptors were sampled from a human donor who was either an allogeneic HSCT recipient or a stem cell or donor lymphocyte infusion donor (not recorded which). It is not recorded whose cells these are; they may come from a transplant donor. Both conserved end residues are trimmed from each CDR3.

V: TRBV12-3/TRBV12-4; CDR3: ASSLGLAITGELF
V: TRBV27; CDR3: ASRPGGRNYGYT
V: TRBV25-1; CDR3: ASRFGHFETQY
V: TRBV6-5; CDR3: ASSYGWPYGYT
V: TRBV12-3/TRBV12-4; CDR3: ASREQGAGELF
V: TRBV5-1; CDR3: ASSLGLLGEQF
V: TRBV6-1; CDR3: ASRTSGSYEQY
V: TRBV2; CDR3: ASSEDRDVMNTEAF
V: TRBV7-3; CDR3: ASSLFPGQETQY
V: TRBV2; CDR3: ATTTGTGGYNEQF
V: TRBV20-1; CDR3: SARQDRGLRPQH
V: TRBV25-1; CDR3: ASRQGTGELF
V: TRBV20-1; CDR3: SARVRLAGVEYNEQF
V: TRBV7-2; CDR3: ASSLGTVNYGYT
V: TRBV10-3; CDR3: AISESWGTGTEAF
V: TRBV6-2/TRBV6-3; CDR3: ASSVQGNEDEQY
V: TRBV4-3; CDR3: ASSQDHQGRNTGELF
V: TRBV28; CDR3: ASITRTFTNYGYT
V: TRBV6-5; CDR3: ASSIGNTIY
V: TRBV20-1; CDR3: SARDWGKKTNTEAF
V: TRBV29-1; CDR3: SGTRTSGVQETQY
V: TRBV12-3/TRBV12-4; CDR3: ASTEGPGDEQF
V: TRBV7-9; CDR3: ASSIGLAAQETQY
V: TRBV4-1; CDR3: ASSRTGILRQPQH
V: TRBV20-1; CDR3: SALQGGSDQPQH
V: TRBV20-1; CDR3: SARDGEQGHYGYT
V: TRBV7-8; CDR3: ASSLALWQAVAKNIQY
V: TRBV10-3; CDR3: AISVTWGYNSPLH
V: TRBV7-3; CDR3: ASSLTGPTEAF
V: TRBV3-1; CDR3: ASSHIGLPNTGELF
V: TRBV2; CDR3: ASSDTPKRYEQY
V: TRBV7-8; CDR3: ASSIRTPNNSPLH
V: TRBV11-2; CDR3: ASSLVAQNTEAF
V: TRBV5-4; CDR3: ASSFSVPHLQGQPQH
V: TRBV20-1; CDR3: SARDWGTSGGDTQY
V: TRBV12-3/TRBV12-4; CDR3: ASSFGGLEAF
V: TRBV7-9; CDR3: ASSLEWFPRDGYT
V: TRBV9; CDR3: ASSVATRQGASAV
V: TRBV25-1; CDR3: GPMGGRDTEAF
V: TRBV5-1; CDR3: ASRQDLTDTQY
V: TRBV6-4; CDR3: ASSDREVNYGYT
V: TRBV20-1; CDR3: SASDSWRDEQY
V: TRBV7-3; CDR3: ASSPRTSGIYNEQF
V: TRBV20-1; CDR3: SARDFRGRNYGYT
V: TRBV20-1; CDR3: SASFLGEQY
V: TRBV20-1; CDR3: SARDGTKLNNEQF
V: TRBV6-5; CDR3: ASRRGQASYEQY
V: TRBV2; CDR3: ASSPRTQLAQLF
V: TRBV30; CDR3: AWSVTAEKLF
V: TRBV20-1; CDR3: SARLFLAGAYNEQF
V: TRBV10-3; CDR3: AIKTRKYTDTQY
V: TRBV18; CDR3: ASSPGGQPYEQY
V: TRBV2; CDR3: ASSEDGSYNEQF